The 3 T cell receptor beta chains given below trace back to one sample, sequenced in a study of T cells in Graves' hyperthyroidism and ophthalmopathy. RNA transcripts were the template for amplifying TCR beta CDR3 regions. The HTBI set primed first-round TCR CDR3 RT-PCR. TCRdb independently ran MiXCR on the multiplex PCR reads; one entry per CDR3 protein. In the table there are roughly 580,000 distinct CDR3 sequences, about half of which are singletons. Sequencing was carried out using peripheral blood or thyroid tissue (not recorded which). These receptor sequences come from a woman younger than 35 with Graves' hyperthyroidism.

This chain joins TRBV2 and TRBJ1-2; D gene ambiguous. Trimming took 7 bases from V and 6 from J, leaving 9 bases between them. Germline CDR1 and CDR2: SNHLY and FYNNEI. CDR3 length: 11 residues. CDR3 coding DNA: TGTGCCAGCACCATCGGAGATGGCTACACCTTC. Protein sequence: CASTIGDGYTF.

V usage is TRBV2 and J usage is TRBJ1-2; D is undetermined. Trimming cost V 0 bases and J 6 bases, with 11 bases left between them. Germline CDR1 SNHLY, CDR2 FYNNEI. The CDR3 is 14 residues long. The CDR3 DNA reads TGTGCCAGCAGTGAAGCGCCTGTAGGGAATGGCTACACCTTC. Amino acid sequence: CASSEAPVGNGYTF.

The chain couples TRBV25-1 to TRBJ1-2; 7 nucleotides agree with TRBD1. CDR1 and CDR2 from the germline V gene are MGHDK and SYGVNS. Trimming at V came to 8 bases and at J to 7 bases, leaving 10 bases not matched to a gene. CDR3 length equals 13 residues. CDR3 amino acids: CASVGTGDGGYTF. The CDR3 DNA reads as TGTGCCAGCGTTGGTACAGGGGATGGTGGCTACACCTTC.